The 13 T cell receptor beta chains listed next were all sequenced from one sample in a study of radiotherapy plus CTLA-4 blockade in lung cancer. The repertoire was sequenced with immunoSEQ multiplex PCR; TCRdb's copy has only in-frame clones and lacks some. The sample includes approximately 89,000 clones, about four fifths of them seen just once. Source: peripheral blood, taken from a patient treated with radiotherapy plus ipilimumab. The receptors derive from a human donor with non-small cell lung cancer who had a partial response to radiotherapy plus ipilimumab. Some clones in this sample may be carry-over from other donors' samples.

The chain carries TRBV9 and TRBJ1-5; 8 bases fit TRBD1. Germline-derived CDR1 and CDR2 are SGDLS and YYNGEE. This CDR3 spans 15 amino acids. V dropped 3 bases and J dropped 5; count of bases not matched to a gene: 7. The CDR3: CASSGSGGRDQPQHF. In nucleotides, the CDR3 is TGTGCCAGCAGCGGATCAGGGGGCCGGGATCAGCCCCAGCATTTT.

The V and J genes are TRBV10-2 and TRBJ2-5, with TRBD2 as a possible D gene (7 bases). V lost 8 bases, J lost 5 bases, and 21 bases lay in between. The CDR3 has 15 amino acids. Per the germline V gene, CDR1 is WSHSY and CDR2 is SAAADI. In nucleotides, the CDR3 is TGCGCCAGCGGGAGAACTCAAGGGGGAGGGGAGACCCAGTACTTC. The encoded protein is CASGRTQGGGETQYF.

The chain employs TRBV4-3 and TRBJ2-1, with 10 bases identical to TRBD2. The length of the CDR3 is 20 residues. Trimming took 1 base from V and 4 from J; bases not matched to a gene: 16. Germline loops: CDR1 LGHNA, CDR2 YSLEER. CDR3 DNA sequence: TGCGCCAGCAGCCAAGTACCGGTTGACATAGCGGGGGGAAAATACAATGAGCAGTTCTTC. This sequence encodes CASSQVPVDIAGGKYNEQFF.

This CDR3 is CASKTSGQYNSPLHF. CDR3 coding DNA: TGTGCCAGCAAGACCTCGGGACAGTATAATTCACCCCTCCACTTT. The chain couples TRBV28 to TRBJ1-6; TRBD1 aligns across 7 bases. Germline-derived CDR1 and CDR2 are MDHEN and SYDVKM. The CDR3 contains 15 residues. V shed 7 bases, J shed 4 bases, and the junction held 7 bases outside the gene matches.

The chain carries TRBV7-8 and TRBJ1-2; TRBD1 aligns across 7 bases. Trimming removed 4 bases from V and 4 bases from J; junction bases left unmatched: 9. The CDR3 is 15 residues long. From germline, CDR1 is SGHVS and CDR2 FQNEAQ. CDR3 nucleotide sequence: TGTGCCAGCAGCTCCCACCTGGGACAGTCCTATGGCTACACCTTC. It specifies CASSSHLGQSYGYTF.

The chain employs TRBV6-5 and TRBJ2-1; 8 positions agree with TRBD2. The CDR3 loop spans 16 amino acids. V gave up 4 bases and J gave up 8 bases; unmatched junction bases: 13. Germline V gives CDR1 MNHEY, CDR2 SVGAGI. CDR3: CASSSPYERERDEQFF. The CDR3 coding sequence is TGTGCCAGCAGTTCCCCCTACGAGCGGGAGCGGGATGAGCAGTTCTTC.

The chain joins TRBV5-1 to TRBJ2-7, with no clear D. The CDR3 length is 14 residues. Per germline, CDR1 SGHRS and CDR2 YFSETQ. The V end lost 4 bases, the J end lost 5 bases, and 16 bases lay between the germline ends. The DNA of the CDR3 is TGCGCCAGCAGCCAAACGGCTACACTAAACGAGCAGTACTTC. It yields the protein CASSQTATLNEQYF.

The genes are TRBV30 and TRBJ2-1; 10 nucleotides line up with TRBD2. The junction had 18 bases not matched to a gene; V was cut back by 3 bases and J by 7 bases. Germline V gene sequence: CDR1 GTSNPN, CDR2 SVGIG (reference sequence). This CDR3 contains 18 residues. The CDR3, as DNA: TGTGCCTGGAGGAGGGCCCTGGTGACTAGCGGGCCGGGGAATGAGCAGTTCTTC. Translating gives CAWRRALVTSGPGNEQFF.

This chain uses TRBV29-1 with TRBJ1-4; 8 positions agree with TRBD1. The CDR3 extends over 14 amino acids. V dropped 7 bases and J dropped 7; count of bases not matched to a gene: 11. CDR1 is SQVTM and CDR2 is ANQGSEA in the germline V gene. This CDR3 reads CSARTGSYGEKLFF. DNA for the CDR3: TGCAGCGCCAGGACAGGGTCGTACGGTGAAAAACTGTTTTTT.

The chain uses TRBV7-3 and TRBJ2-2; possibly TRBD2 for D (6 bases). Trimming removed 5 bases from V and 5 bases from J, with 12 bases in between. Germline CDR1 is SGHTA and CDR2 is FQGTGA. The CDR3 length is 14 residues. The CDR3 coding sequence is TGTGCCAGCAGCCGACTAGGTCAGACCGGGGAGCTGTTTTTT. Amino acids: CASSRLGQTGELFF.

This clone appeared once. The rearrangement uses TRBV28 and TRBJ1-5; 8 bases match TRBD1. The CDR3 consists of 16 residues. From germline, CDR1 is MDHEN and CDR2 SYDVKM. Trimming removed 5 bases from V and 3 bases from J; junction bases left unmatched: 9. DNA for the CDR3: TGTGCCAGCAGTACCCGACAGGGGACCTACAATCAGCCCCAGCATTTT. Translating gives CASSTRQGTYNQPQHF.

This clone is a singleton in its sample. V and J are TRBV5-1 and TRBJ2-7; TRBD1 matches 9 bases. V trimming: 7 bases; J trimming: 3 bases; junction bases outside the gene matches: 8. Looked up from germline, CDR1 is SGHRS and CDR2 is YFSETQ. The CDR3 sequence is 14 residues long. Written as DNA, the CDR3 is TGCGCCAGCCAACCGGGACAGGGTCTCTACGAGCAGTACTTC. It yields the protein CASQPGQGLYEQYF.

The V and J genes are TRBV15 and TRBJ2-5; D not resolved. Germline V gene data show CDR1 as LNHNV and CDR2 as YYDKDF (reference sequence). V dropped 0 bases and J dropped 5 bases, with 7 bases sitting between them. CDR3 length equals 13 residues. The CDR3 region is CATSREELETQYF. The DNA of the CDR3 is TGTGCCACCAGCAGAGAAGAGTTGGAGACCCAGTACTTC.